The entry that follows covers one T cell receptor beta chain sequence. This record comes from a study of Tregs in tolerant kidney transplant recipients. Assay: immunoSEQ multiplex PCR; the TCRdb copy retains only in-frame clones and omits some. The table lists about 240,000 clones, about 86% of them singletons. The V end was cut by 4 bases, the J end by 2 bases, with 18 bases between. The length of the CDR3 is 16 residues. The chain recombines TRBV23-1 with TRBJ2-7; D may correspond to TRBD1 or TRBD2 (5 bases each). TRBV23-1 counts as an open reading frame of uncertain function. This clonotype was sampled from a human donor in good health. The specimen was CD4+ T cells from blood. The CDR3 DNA is TGCGCCAGCAGTCGAATCACCCGGGACCATCCCTACGAGCAGTACTTC. This codes for CASSRITRDHPYEQYF.